The source of this T cell receptor (beta chain) is a study of T-cell memory formation after mild COVID-19. Across the whole study: The two donors had largely donor-specific TCR clusters. Whole-study findings and limits: Clones that contracted from day 15 to 85 were balanced CD4/CD8, while later expanders leaned CD4+.

This clonotype was seen just once. Its specificity is not known. The CDR3 sequence is 16 residues long. Germline-derived CDR1 and CDR2 are SGHTA and FQGNSA. J lost 7 bases, V lost 4 bases, and 5 bases had no gene match. Using its own MiXCR run on the 5' RACE reads, TCRdb lists one record per CDR3 protein. The sample shows under 200,000 distinct CDR3 sequences, roughly 12% of them seen only once. This rearrangement joins TRBV7-2 to TRBJ2-3, with 16 bases that match TRBD2. Sequencing was done on a sample of PBMCs or a T cell subset sorted from them (not recorded which). The source is a young man who had mild COVID-19 (a few samples of this study predate the infection). Cell type and time point are not known. CDR3 sequence: CASSSGTSGGVYTQYF. The CDR3 DNA reads TGTGCCAGCAGCTCAGGGACTAGCGGGGGGGTATATACGCAGTATTTT.